This T cell receptor (beta chain) is drawn from a study of T cells in Graves' hyperthyroidism and ophthalmopathy. On the study more broadly: Peripheral blood collection took place at initial diagnosis, before any treatment.

This clonotype was found many times. A junction end diverges from the germline sequence, so it may reflect a read error. Patients showing uncontrolled infection, other autoimmune disease, pregnancy or lactation were ineligible. Diagnostic decisions used clinical symptoms, serum thyroxine and TRAb, thyroid ultrasound and orbital computed tomography. Germline V gene sequence: CDR1 SGHRS, CDR2 YFSETQ. This CDR3 is built from 12 residues. RNA transcripts yielded amplified TCR beta CDR3 regions. A set of HTBI primers served as the primers for a first-round RT-PCR of the TCR CDR3. From the multiplex PCR reads, TCRdb called clonotypes with MiXCR, one entry per CDR3 protein. In the table there are about 360,000 distinct CDR3 sequences, about 13% of which are singletons.

Sequenced input: blood. This chain joins TRBV5-1 and TRBJ1-1, with a possible D match to TRBD1 (5 bases). This clonotype was obtained from a woman between 18 and 29 years old with Graves' hyperthyroidism. The CDR3 here is CASSLGATEAFF. The CDR3 nucleotides are TGTGCCAGCAGTTTAGGGGCGACTGAAGCTTTCTTT.